The sequence of this TCR beta chain was determined in a study of blood T cell repertoires in COVID-19. Across the study: The analysed material was cDNA or gDNA that came from T cells, B-cell-depleted T cells, or PBMCs.

J was trimmed by 5 bases and V by 4 bases; bases with no gene match: 7. Germline values: CDR1 SGHRS, CDR2 YFSETQ. The length of the CDR3 is 16 residues. Profiled with immunoSEQ multiplex PCR; TCRdb holds only in-frame clones, not every one. The sample lists 410,000 or so clones; 75% to 90% were seen once. One Seattle source followed patients from active infection through their disease course. The receptor was isolated from a woman between 40 and 50 years old with COVID-19, enrolled during active disease. The V and J genes are TRBV5-1 and TRBJ2-2; 11 bases are shared with TRBD2. The sequencing input was peripheral blood. CDR3 amino acids: CASSAGLAGRTGELFF. CDR3 nucleotides: TGCGCCAGCAGCGCCGGACTAGCGGGCAGAACCGGGGAGCTGTTTTTT.